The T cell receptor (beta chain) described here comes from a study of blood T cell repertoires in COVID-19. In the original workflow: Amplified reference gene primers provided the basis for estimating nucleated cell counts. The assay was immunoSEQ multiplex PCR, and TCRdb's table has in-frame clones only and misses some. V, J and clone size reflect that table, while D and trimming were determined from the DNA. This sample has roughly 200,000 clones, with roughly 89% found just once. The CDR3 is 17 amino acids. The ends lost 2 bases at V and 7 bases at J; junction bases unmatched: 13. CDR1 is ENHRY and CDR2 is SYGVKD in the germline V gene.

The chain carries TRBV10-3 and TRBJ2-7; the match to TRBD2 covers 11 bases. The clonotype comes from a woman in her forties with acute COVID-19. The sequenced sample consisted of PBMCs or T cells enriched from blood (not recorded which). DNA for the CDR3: TGTGCCATCAGTGAGCCCTCGGGCCTAGCGGGAGGCAGTGAGCAGTACTTC. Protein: CAISEPSGLAGGSEQYF.